The rows below give T cell receptor beta chains drawn from one sample of a study of T cell repertoires in cytomegalovirus infection. TCRdb called the reads again in MiXCR, with one record for every CDR3 protein. Among fewer than 550,000 distinct CDR3 sequences, approximately 16% were seen once, and the ten largest hold more than 20%. Sequencing input: CD8+ T cells from PBMCs. These receptors all come from a human donor in good health (CMV status not recorded). Some clones in this sample may be carry-over from other donors' samples. Each CDR3 is given with its conserved first and last residue. Each record gives: J gene, D gene, clone size, V gene, CDR3 DNA, CDR3 protein. The D gene is left open where the match is weak. The size field is filled for only some rows; it gives once, few, many or a size class.

j_gene: TRBJ2-7; d_gene: -; abundance: many; v_gene: TRBV7-9; CDR3nt: TGTGCCAGCAGCCCCACACCGTCCCTCTACGAGCAGTACTTC; CDR3aa: CASSPTPSLYEQYF
j_gene: TRBJ1-1; d_gene: -; abundance: many; v_gene: TRBV6-5; CDR3nt: TGTGCCAGCAGTTCCGTAGACCTGGTGAACACTGAAGCTTTCTTT; CDR3aa: CASSSVDLVNTEAFF
j_gene: TRBJ2-4; d_gene: TRBD1; abundance: many; v_gene: TRBV12-3/TRBV12-4; CDR3nt: TGTGCCAGCAGTTCGACGACAGGGTTTGCCAAAAACATTCAGTACTTC; CDR3aa: CASSSTTGFAKNIQYF
j_gene: TRBJ2-2; d_gene: TRBD2; abundance: -; v_gene: TRBV5-6; CDR3nt: TGTGCCAGCAGTTCCGGGGGGACGAACACCGGGGAGCTGTTTTTT; CDR3aa: CASSSGGTNTGELFF
j_gene: TRBJ1-1; d_gene: TRBD1; abundance: many; v_gene: TRBV7-9; CDR3nt: TGTGCCAGCAGCCTCCCACAGGGGGGGAACACTGAAGCTTTCTTT; CDR3aa: CASSLPQGGNTEAFF
j_gene: TRBJ1-2; d_gene: -; abundance: few; v_gene: TRBV29-1; CDR3nt: TGCAGCGTTGAAGATGCCGACAGCTACTATGGCTACACCTTC; CDR3aa: CSVEDADSYYGYTF
j_gene: TRBJ2-3; d_gene: TRBD2; abundance: -; v_gene: TRBV10-3; CDR3nt: TGTGCCATCAGGCCGGGACTAGCGCTTCTGACGGGAGAAGGTACAGATACGCAGTATTTT; CDR3aa: CAIRPGLALLTGEGTDTQYF
j_gene: TRBJ2-7; d_gene: -; abundance: -; v_gene: TRBV27; CDR3nt: TGTGCCAGCATAAGCGGACAATCCTACGAGCAGTACTTC; CDR3aa: CASISGQSYEQYF
j_gene: TRBJ2-7; d_gene: -; abundance: many; v_gene: TRBV27; CDR3nt: TGTGCCAGCAGTTTATCTTCCTTAGAGATGTACGAGCAGTACTTC; CDR3aa: CASSLSSLEMYEQYF
j_gene: TRBJ1-2; d_gene: -; abundance: many; v_gene: TRBV7-3; CDR3nt: TGTGCCAGCAGCCCAGCTATAGGGCAGGGCTACACCTTC; CDR3aa: CASSPAIGQGYTF
j_gene: TRBJ2-7; d_gene: -; abundance: few; v_gene: TRBV5-1; CDR3nt: TGCGCCAGCAGTGGGGGACGGGACCCCTCCTACGAGCAGTACTTC; CDR3aa: CASSGGRDPSYEQYF
j_gene: TRBJ1-5; d_gene: -; abundance: -; v_gene: TRBV28; CDR3nt: TGTGCCAGCAGTTTATGGTCCGGGGTTAGCAATCAGCCCCAGCATTTT; CDR3aa: CASSLWSGVSNQPQHF
j_gene: TRBJ2-5; d_gene: TRBD2; abundance: -; v_gene: TRBV11-2; CDR3nt: TGTGCCAGCAGCCCAGGGACTAGCGGGAGTTTCGGAGAGACCCAGTACTTC; CDR3aa: CASSPGTSGSFGETQYF
j_gene: TRBJ1-2; d_gene: -; abundance: many; v_gene: TRBV27; CDR3nt: TGTGCCAGCAGTTTATCAGCCAGCTTTAACTATGGCTACACCTTC; CDR3aa: CASSLSASFNYGYTF
j_gene: TRBJ2-2; d_gene: TRBD1; abundance: few; v_gene: TRBV27; CDR3nt: TGTGCCAGCAGTTACCGGGACAGGTCCACCGGGGAGCTGTTTTTT; CDR3aa: CASSYRDRSTGELFF
j_gene: TRBJ2-5; d_gene: TRBD2; abundance: many; v_gene: TRBV2; CDR3nt: TGTGCCAGACTGGGACTAGCGGGAAGCGGTGGGGAGACCCAGTACTTC; CDR3aa: CARLGLAGSGGETQYF
j_gene: TRBJ1-5; d_gene: -; abundance: -; v_gene: TRBV10-3; CDR3nt: TGTGCCATCAGTGAGTCGAGAGGGAATCAGCCCCAGCATTTT; CDR3aa: CAISESRGNQPQHF
j_gene: TRBJ2-7; d_gene: TRBD1; abundance: many; v_gene: TRBV6-5; CDR3nt: TGTGCCAGCAGTTATCCCGGGACAGGGCACGAGCAGTACTTC; CDR3aa: CASSYPGTGHEQYF
j_gene: TRBJ2-3; d_gene: -; abundance: -; v_gene: TRBV7-9; CDR3nt: TGTGCCAGCAGCTGGGGCTCGTATAGCACAGATACGCAGTATTTT; CDR3aa: CASSWGSYSTDTQYF
j_gene: TRBJ2-7; d_gene: -; abundance: many; v_gene: TRBV6-1; CDR3nt: TGTGCCAGCAGTGAAAAAGCAGGGGGGTACTCCTACGAGCAGTACTTC; CDR3aa: CASSEKAGGYSYEQYF
j_gene: TRBJ1-1; d_gene: TRBD1; abundance: few; v_gene: TRBV27; CDR3nt: TGTGCCAGCAGTTTATCGTGGACAGGGTTTTCTGAAGCTTTCTTT; CDR3aa: CASSLSWTGFSEAFF
j_gene: TRBJ1-1; d_gene: TRBD1; abundance: many; v_gene: TRBV11-2; CDR3nt: TGTGCCAGCAGCTTAGTTTGGGACAGCAACACTGAAGCTTTCTTT; CDR3aa: CASSLVWDSNTEAFF
j_gene: TRBJ2-7; d_gene: -; abundance: -; v_gene: TRBV29-1; CDR3nt: TGCAGCGCCCAGACAGGACTATACGAGCAGTACTTC; CDR3aa: CSAQTGLYEQYF
j_gene: TRBJ2-7; d_gene: TRBD1; abundance: many; v_gene: TRBV19; CDR3nt: TGTGCCAGTAGTAACCCCACACGCCCCGCGACAGGGGATAGGGGCTACGAGCAGTACTTC; CDR3aa: CASSNPTRPATGDRGYEQYF
j_gene: TRBJ2-7; d_gene: TRBD1; abundance: -; v_gene: TRBV4-1; CDR3nt: TGTGCCAGCAGCCAAGGGACAGGGAACTACGAGCAGTACTTC; CDR3aa: CASSQGTGNYEQYF
j_gene: TRBJ2-5; d_gene: -; abundance: few; v_gene: TRBV30; CDR3nt: TGTGCCTGGACAAGGGAGACCCAGTACTTC; CDR3aa: CAWTRETQYF
j_gene: TRBJ2-1; d_gene: -; abundance: few; v_gene: TRBV3-1; CDR3nt: TGTGCCAGCAGCCTCGGGACTTCCCGACTCCGAGGGACCTACAATGAGCAGTTCTTC; CDR3aa: CASSLGTSRLRGTYNEQFF
j_gene: TRBJ2-1; d_gene: -; abundance: few; v_gene: TRBV7-9; CDR3nt: TGTGCCAGCAGCTTCAAGGGGGTGAAAAATGAGCAGTTCTTC; CDR3aa: CASSFKGVKNEQFF
j_gene: TRBJ1-4; d_gene: -; abundance: -; v_gene: TRBV3-1; CDR3nt: TGTGCCAGCAGCAAAAAGGAAGGCTCCGGGGATGAAAAACTGTTTTTT; CDR3aa: CASSKKEGSGDEKLFF
j_gene: TRBJ2-4; d_gene: -; abundance: many; v_gene: TRBV4-2; CDR3nt: TGTGCCAGCAGCCAAGAGGAGCAACTAGCCAAAAACATTCAGTACTTC; CDR3aa: CASSQEEQLAKNIQYF
j_gene: TRBJ1-1; d_gene: TRBD1; abundance: -; v_gene: TRBV6-5; CDR3nt: TGTGCCAGCAGTTACAACGTCCCGGCGGACAGGGGGCGAGGCACTGAAGCTTTCTTT; CDR3aa: CASSYNVPADRGRGTEAFF
j_gene: TRBJ2-7; d_gene: -; abundance: -; v_gene: TRBV20-1; CDR3nt: TGCAGTGCTAGAGATCCCGGGGTCCCCTACGAGCAGTACTTC; CDR3aa: CSARDPGVPYEQYF
j_gene: TRBJ2-7; d_gene: -; abundance: many; v_gene: TRBV10-3; CDR3nt: TGTGCCACGCACTCGTCGGGGACGGCCTCCTACGAGCAGTACTTC; CDR3aa: CATHSSGTASYEQYF
j_gene: TRBJ2-1; d_gene: -; abundance: -; v_gene: TRBV27; CDR3nt: TGTGCCAGCAGTTTTCAGGGGAGCCTCTGGGAGCAGTTCTTC; CDR3aa: CASSFQGSLWEQFF
j_gene: TRBJ2-3; d_gene: TRBD1; abundance: many; v_gene: TRBV27; CDR3nt: TGTGCCAGCAGCCCGAGGGGGCGGTCGGATACGCAGTATTTT; CDR3aa: CASSPRGRSDTQYF
j_gene: TRBJ2-7; d_gene: -; abundance: few; v_gene: TRBV4-1; CDR3nt: TGCGCCAGCAGCCAGAGTCCCCTGGGGTACGAGCAGTACTTC; CDR3aa: CASSQSPLGYEQYF
j_gene: TRBJ1-4; d_gene: TRBD1; abundance: -; v_gene: TRBV5-4; CDR3nt: TGTGCCAGCAGCTCGGGGACAGGGATACTTGCAACTAATGAAAAACTGTTTTTT; CDR3aa: CASSSGTGILATNEKLFF
j_gene: TRBJ2-3; d_gene: TRBD2; abundance: -; v_gene: TRBV4-1; CDR3nt: TGCGCCAGCAGCCCAAGGGAAGCGGGGGGGCCTAAAACGCAGTATTTT; CDR3aa: CASSPREAGGPKTQYF
j_gene: TRBJ1-4; d_gene: -; abundance: few; v_gene: TRBV9; CDR3nt: TGTGCCAGCAGCCCCCATTCCGGCTCCGATGAAAAACTGTTTTTT; CDR3aa: CASSPHSGSDEKLFF
j_gene: TRBJ1-6; d_gene: -; abundance: -; v_gene: TRBV14; CDR3nt: TGTGCCAGCAGCCAAGGTCAGGGGCTGGGTTCACCCCTCCACTTT; CDR3aa: CASSQGQGLGSPLHF
j_gene: TRBJ2-3; d_gene: TRBD2; abundance: many; v_gene: TRBV7-9; CDR3nt: TGTGCCAGCAGCCCGTCTAGCGGGGATACGCAGTATTTT; CDR3aa: CASSPSSGDTQYF
j_gene: TRBJ1-5; d_gene: -; abundance: few; v_gene: TRBV5-1; CDR3nt: TGCGCCAGCAGCTTGGAAAGGGGAGAGAGGGATCAGCCCCAGCATTTT; CDR3aa: CASSLERGERDQPQHF
j_gene: TRBJ1-1; d_gene: -; abundance: many; v_gene: TRBV7-3; CDR3nt: TGTGCCAGCAGCTTAACAGGGGCGGACACTGAAGCTTTCTTT; CDR3aa: CASSLTGADTEAFF
j_gene: TRBJ1-1; d_gene: -; abundance: many; v_gene: TRBV12-3/TRBV12-4; CDR3nt: TGTGCCAGCAGGTATAAAGGGGGGAGCACTGAAGCTTTCTTT; CDR3aa: CASRYKGGSTEAFF